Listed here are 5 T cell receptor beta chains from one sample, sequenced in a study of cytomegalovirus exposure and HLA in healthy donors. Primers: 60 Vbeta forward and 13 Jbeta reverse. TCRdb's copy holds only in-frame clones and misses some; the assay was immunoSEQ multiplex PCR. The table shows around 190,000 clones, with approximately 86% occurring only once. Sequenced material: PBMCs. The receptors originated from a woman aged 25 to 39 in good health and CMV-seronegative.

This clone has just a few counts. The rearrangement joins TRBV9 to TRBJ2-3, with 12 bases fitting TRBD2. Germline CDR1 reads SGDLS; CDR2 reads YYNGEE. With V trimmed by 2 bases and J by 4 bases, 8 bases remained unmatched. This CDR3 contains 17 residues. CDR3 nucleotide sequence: TGTGCCAGCAGCGTCGGGCTAGCGGGGGGGCTTGCAGATACGCAGTATTTT. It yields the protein CASSVGLAGGLADTQYF. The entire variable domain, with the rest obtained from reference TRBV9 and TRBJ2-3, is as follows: DSGVTQTPKHLITATGQRVTLRCSPRSGDLSVYWYQQSLDQGLQFLIQYYNGEERAKGNILERFSAQQFPDLHSELNLSSLELGDSALYFCASSVGLAGGLADTQYFGPGTRLTVL.

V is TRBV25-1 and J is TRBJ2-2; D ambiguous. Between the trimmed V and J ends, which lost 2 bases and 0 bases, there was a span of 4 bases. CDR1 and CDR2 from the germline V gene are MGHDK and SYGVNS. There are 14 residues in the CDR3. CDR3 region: CASSETANTGELFF. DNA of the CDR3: TGTGCCAGCAGTGAAACAGCGAACACCGGGGAGCTGTTTTTT.

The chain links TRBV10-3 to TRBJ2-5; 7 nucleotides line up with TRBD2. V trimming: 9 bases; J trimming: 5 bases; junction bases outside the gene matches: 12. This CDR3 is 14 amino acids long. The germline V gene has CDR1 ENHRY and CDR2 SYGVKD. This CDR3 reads CAIRGGAAGETQYF. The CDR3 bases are TGTGCCATTCGGGGAGGGGCCGCGGGGGAGACCCAGTACTTC.

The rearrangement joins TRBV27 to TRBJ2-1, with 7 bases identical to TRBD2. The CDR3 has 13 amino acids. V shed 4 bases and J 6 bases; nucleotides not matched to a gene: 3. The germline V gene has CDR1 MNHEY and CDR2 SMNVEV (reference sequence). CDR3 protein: CASSWGGPNEQFF. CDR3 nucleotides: TGTGCCAGCAGTTGGGGGGGACCCAATGAGCAGTTCTTC.

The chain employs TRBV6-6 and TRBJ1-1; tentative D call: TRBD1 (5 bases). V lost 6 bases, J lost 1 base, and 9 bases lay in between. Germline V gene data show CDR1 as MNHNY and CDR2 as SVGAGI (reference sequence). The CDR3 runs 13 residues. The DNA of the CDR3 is TGTGCCAGCAGCTGGGGGGGGAACACTGAAGCTTTCTTT. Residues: CASSWGGNTEAFF.